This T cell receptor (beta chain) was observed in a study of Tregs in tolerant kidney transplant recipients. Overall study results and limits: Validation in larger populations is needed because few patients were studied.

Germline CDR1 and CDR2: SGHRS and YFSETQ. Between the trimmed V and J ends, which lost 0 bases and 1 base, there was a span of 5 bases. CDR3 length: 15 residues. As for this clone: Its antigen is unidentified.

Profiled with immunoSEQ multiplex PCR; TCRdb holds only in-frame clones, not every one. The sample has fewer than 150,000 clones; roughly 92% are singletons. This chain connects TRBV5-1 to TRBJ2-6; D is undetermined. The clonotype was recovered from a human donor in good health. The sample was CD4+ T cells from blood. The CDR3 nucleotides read TGCGCCAGCAGCTTGGAGGTATCTGGGGCCAACGTCCTGACTTTC. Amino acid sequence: CASSLEVSGANVLTF.